Presented here are 30 T cell receptor beta chains from one specimen sequenced in a study of low-dose radiotherapy and immunotherapy resistance in tumors. Time point here: after trial treatment. Noted treatment: LDRT plus nivolumab, ipilimumab, low-dose cyclophosphamide and aspirin (RACIN trial). Both a constant-region primer and a V-primer adapter served to amplify TCRs across roughly 21 PCR cycles. One entry per CDR3 protein, called by TCRdb with MiXCR from the reads. The profile shows 50,000 or so distinct CDR3 sequences, approximately 35% of them singletons. Material: PBMCs, obtained after low-dose radiotherapy plus immunotherapy. Receptors were obtained from a male donor with rectosigmoid adenocarcinoma.

This clonotype was counted ten times or more. The chain carries TRBV7-2 and TRBJ1-4; 7 bases are a match to TRBD1. Germline CDR1 reads SGHTA; CDR2 reads FQGNSA. J lost 8 bases, V lost 2 bases, and 5 bases had no gene match. The CDR3 is 14 residues long. CDR3 loop: CASSLIQGREKLFF. For the CDR3, the DNA is TGTGCCAGCAGCTTAATACAGGGGAGGGAAAAACTGTTTTTT.

The table lists this clonotype with many counts. The rearrangement uses TRBV5-6 and TRBJ2-2; D is uncertain. Germline V gives CDR1 SGHDT, CDR2 YYEEEE. Trimming removed 0 bases from V and 8 bases from J, with 8 bases in between. The CDR3 loop spans 13 amino acids. The CDR3 coding sequence is TGTGCCAGCAGCTTGGCCAATTTAGGGGAGCTGTTTTTT. This gives the protein CASSLANLGELFF.

The V and J genes are TRBV2 and TRBJ2-1, with 8 positions matching TRBD2. The CDR3 is 15 amino acids. The germline V gene encodes CDR1 SNHLY and CDR2 FYNNEI. J gave up 2 bases and V 3 bases, and 3 bases lay outside the gene matches. The CDR3 bases are TGTGCCAGCAGTGAGAGCGGGGGACCCTACAATGAGCAGTTCTTC. This gives the protein CASSESGGPYNEQFF.

The chain uses TRBV13 and TRBJ2-5; D is unresolved. The CDR3 is 12 residues long. Trimming removed 6 bases at V and 7 bases at J, with 12 bases between. Germline CDR1 PRHDT, CDR2 FYEKMQ (reference sequence). CDR3 nucleotide sequence: TGTGCCAGCAGGGCCGACCTGGGGACCCAGTACTTC. Protein sequence: CASRADLGTQYF.

The rearrangement links TRBV28 to TRBJ2-6, with D possibly matching TRBD1 (6 bases). The V gene lost 8 bases and the J gene lost 4 bases, with 12 bases spanning the gap. The V gene's germline CDR1 is MDHEN and CDR2 SYDVKM. The CDR3 consists of 14 residues. CDR3 in amino acids: CASEGVAGANVLTF. The DNA of the CDR3 is TGTGCCAGCGAGGGGGTTGCCGGGGCCAACGTCCTGACTTTC.

This clonotype came up many times. The genes are TRBV28 and TRBJ1-1, with 7 bases that match TRBD1. The CDR3 sequence is 15 residues long. Germline values: CDR1 MDHEN, CDR2 SYDVKM. After removal of 5 bases from V and 4 bases from J, the junction contained 10 bases not matched to a gene. The CDR3 DNA is TGTGCCAGCAGTAAACGGACAGGAGGCGTCACTGAAGCTTTCTTT. It translates to CASSKRTGGVTEAFF.

This clonotype was seen only once. The chain has TRBV5-1 and TRBJ2-7; D unclear. CDR3 length: 16 residues. Germline loops: CDR1 SGHRS, CDR2 YFSETQ. V shed 0 bases and J shed 5 bases, with 18 bases lying between them. In DNA form, the CDR3 reads TGCGCCAGCAGCTTGGCTCTCTCTTTCGGTCAGGACGAGCAGTACTTC. It yields the protein CASSLALSFGQDEQYF.

This rearrangement joins TRBV11-2 to TRBJ2-7, with TRBD1 matching over 7 bases. Germline V gene sequence: CDR1 SGHAT, CDR2 FQNNGV. This CDR3 has 16 residues. Trimming cost V 5 bases and J 3 bases; bases outside gene matches: 13. CDR3 residues: CASSLYGAGGDYEQYF. In DNA form, the CDR3 reads TGTGCCAGCAGCCTTTACGGTGCAGGGGGAGACTACGAGCAGTACTTC.

The chain combines TRBV29-1 with TRBJ1-1; D is unresolved. The CDR3 sequence is 11 residues long. The V end lost 5 bases, the J end lost 8 bases, and 12 bases lay between the germline ends. In germline, CDR1 is SQVTM, CDR2 ANQGSEA. The CDR3 nucleotides are TGCAGCGTTCCCACGTACGGGGAAGCTTTCTTT. Translating it yields CSVPTYGEAFF.

This clonotype was seen ten or more times. J is TRBJ2-6 and V is TRBV4-1, with D possibly matching TRBD1 (6 bases). CDR1 is MGHRA, CDR2 YSYEKL, per germline. V lost 3 bases and J 1 base, leaving 10 bases between the germline ends. The CDR3 is made up of 16 amino acids. The CDR3 loop is CASSQLQGSGANVLTF. The CDR3 DNA reads TGCGCCAGCAGCCAGTTACAGGGATCTGGGGCCAACGTCCTGACTTTC.

The V call is TRBV24-1, the J call TRBJ2-3; the D gene could be TRBD1 or TRBD2 (5 bases each). V was pared by 0 bases and J by 11 bases, with 11 bases between. CDR3 size: 13 residues. CDR1 and CDR2 (germline): KGHDR, SFDVKD. CDR3 DNA sequence: TGTGCCACCAGTGATTTGGACCCGGGACGGCAGTATTTT. It yields the protein CATSDLDPGRQYF.

The V and J genes are TRBV28 and TRBJ1-5, with a tentative D call TRBD1 (5 bases). CDR3 length equals 15 residues. Looked up from germline, CDR1 is MDHEN and CDR2 is SYDVKM. V gave up 3 bases and J gave up 2 bases, with 11 bases separating them. The CDR3 DNA follows: TGTGCCAGCAGTTTGTATCAGGGCCGCAATCAGCCCCAGCATTTT. It is translated as CASSLYQGRNQPQHF. Full variable domain (outside the CDR3, taken from reference TRBV28 and TRBJ1-5): DVKVTQSSRYLVKRTGEKVFLECVQDMDHENMFWYRQDPGLGLRLIYFSYDVKMKEKGDIPEGYSVSREKKERFSLILESASTNQTSMYLCASSLYQGRNQPQHFGDGTRLSIL.

V and J are TRBV20-1 and TRBJ2-1; the D is unclear. The CDR3 contains 12 residues. The germline gives CDR1 DFQATT, CDR2 SNEGSKA (reference sequence). For the CDR3, the DNA is TGCAGCACATCCCGGGCAGACAATGAGCAGTTCTTC. It translates to CSTSRADNEQFF.

This clonotype was found many times. In nucleotides, the CDR3 is TGTGCCAGCAGTCCAGCAGGGTCCTACAATGAGCAGTTCTTC. Protein: CASSPAGSYNEQFF. The chain employs TRBV28 and TRBJ2-1, with D tentatively TRBD1 (5 bases). The CDR3 has 14 amino acids. The V gene lost 5 bases and the J gene lost 1 base, with 9 bases spanning the gap. Germline V gene sequence: CDR1 MDHEN, CDR2 SYDVKM.

This clonotype showed up many times. The V gene is TRBV2, the J gene TRBJ2-1; D may be TRBD1 or TRBD2 (5 bases each). Trimming removed 1 base at V and 7 bases at J, with 5 bases between. Germline CDR1 reads SNHLY; CDR2 reads FYNNEI. The CDR3 runs 12 residues. The CDR3 region has the DNA TGTGCCAGCAGTGAAGGGGGGAATGAGCAGTTCTTC. Protein sequence: CASSEGGNEQFF.

The sample holds many counts of this clonotype. The chain has TRBV28 and TRBJ1-1; 7 positions match TRBD1. The V segment lost 5 bases and the J segment 4 bases; nucleotides outside the gene matches: 7. Germline V CDR1 and CDR2: MDHEN, SYDVKM. The CDR3 extends over 14 amino acids. This CDR3 reads CASSRTGTGTEAFF. The CDR3, as DNA: TGTGCCAGCAGTCGGACAGGAACAGGCACTGAAGCTTTCTTT.

This clonotype was detected a few times. The CDR3 loop reads CASSPGEQKPLHF. DNA for the CDR3: TGTGCCAGCTCACCAGGGGAGCAAAAGCCCCTCCACTTT. This sequence joins TRBV18 and TRBJ1-6; D gene uncertain. This CDR3 comprises 13 residues. Germline CDR1 is KGHSH and CDR2 is LQKENI. V lost 2 bases and J 13 bases, leaving 12 bases between the germline ends.

Many counts were recorded for this clonotype. The chain combines TRBV6-2 or TRBV6-3 with TRBJ1-5; no reliable D call. Germline CDR1 is MNHEY and CDR2 is SVGEGT. Trimming removed 2 bases at V and 4 bases at J, with 9 bases between. The CDR3 spans 14 residues. As DNA, the CDR3 is TGTGCCAGCAGTTACGGAGGGCCTAATCAGCCCCAGCATTTT. Amino acids: CASSYGGPNQPQHF.

The chain links TRBV20-1 to TRBJ2-1, with 9 bases that match TRBD2. The V gene end was trimmed by 0 bases and the J gene end by 8 bases; junction bases not matched to a gene: 8. Germline V gene data show CDR1 as DFQATT and CDR2 as SNEGSKA (reference sequence). The CDR3 is 15 residues long. Here the CDR3 reads CSARDPLAGSDEQFF. The CDR3 DNA sequence: TGCAGTGCTAGAGATCCGCTAGCGGGGTCGGATGAGCAGTTCTTC.

This clonotype occurred a few times. The rearrangement uses TRBV28 and TRBJ2-3; 9 nucleotides align to TRBD2. Germline CDR1 MDHEN, CDR2 SYDVKM. The CDR3 sequence is 17 residues long. V lost 1 base and J lost 1; bases outside the gene matches: 6. For the CDR3, the DNA is TGTGCCAGCAGTTTATTTAGCGGGAGTTGGGGCACAGATACGCAGTATTTT. Encoded protein: CASSLFSGSWGTDTQYF. Drawing the rest from reference TRBV28 and TRBJ2-3, the complete variable domain is DVKVTQSSRYLVKRTGEKVFLECVQDMDHENMFWYRQDPGLGLRLIYFSYDVKMKEKGDIPEGYSVSREKKERFSLILESASTNQTSMYLCASSLFSGSWGTDTQYFGPGTRLTVL.

This clonotype was seen repeatedly, ten times or more. The CDR3 protein is CASSQRQGVNEQYF. Here the CDR3 DNA reads TGCGCCAGCAGCCAACGACAGGGTGTCAACGAGCAGTACTTC. The chain combines TRBV4-1 with TRBJ2-7; 7 nucleotides agree with TRBD1. The CDR3 extends over 14 amino acids. The germline V gene encodes CDR1 MGHRA and CDR2 YSYEKL. V was clipped by 2 bases and J by 5 bases; unmatched bases: 6.

There are a few counts of this clonotype. The J gene is TRBJ2-2, the V gene TRBV14; TRBD2 might be the D (6 bases). V gave up 4 bases and J gave up 0 bases, with 12 bases separating them. This CDR3 spans 16 amino acids. Germline V lookup: CDR1 SGHDN, CDR2 FVKESK. The CDR3 region has the DNA TGTGCCAGCAGCCTTCGACTAGGCGCGAACACCGGGGAGCTGTTTTTT. Its protein product is CASSLRLGANTGELFF. The full variable domain, completed using reference TRBV14 and TRBJ2-2, is EAGVTQFPSHSVIEKGQTVTLRCDPISGHDNLYWYRRVMGKEIKFLLHFVKESKQDESGMPNNRFLAERTGGTYSTLKVQPAELEDSGVYFCASSLRLGANTGELFFGEGSRLTVL.

This clonotype was picked up many times. The chain uses TRBV7-9 and TRBJ2-2; D unclear. The CDR3 length is 14 residues. Deletions cut 5 bases from V and 8 bases from J, with 15 bases between. Germline assignment: CDR1 SEHNR and CDR2 FQNEAQ (reference sequence). The CDR3 loop reads CASSPNPAFGELFF. CDR3 DNA: TGTGCCAGCAGCCCCAACCCCGCGTTTGGGGAGCTGTTTTTT.

This clonotype was counted at least ten times. This rearrangement joins TRBV7-9 to TRBJ1-5; TRBD1 is a possible D gene (6 bases). The V gene lost 1 base and the J gene lost 7 bases, with 11 bases spanning the gap. This CDR3 contains 14 residues. Germline assignment: CDR1 SEHNR and CDR2 FQNEAQ (reference sequence). This chain's CDR3 is CASSLVGAGQPQHF. In DNA form, the CDR3 reads TGTGCCAGCAGCTTAGTGGGGGCTGGGCAGCCCCAGCATTTT.

This clonotype occurred a few times. The rearrangement uses TRBV5-1 and TRBJ2-2; TRBD2 is a possible D gene (6 bases). V shed 4 bases and J shed 6 bases, with 19 bases lying between them. From germline, CDR1 is SGHRS and CDR2 YFSETQ. The CDR3 totals 16 residues. The DNA of the CDR3 is TGCGCCAGCAGCCCCCGTTACGGGAGAGACTCCGGGGAGCTGTTTTTT. Translated, it gives CASSPRYGRDSGELFF.

Within the sample, this clonotype is large. Relative to the germline gene, one junction end is altered; a read error may explain this. The chain couples TRBV5-1 to TRBJ2-6; D is uncertain. The CDR3 consists of 15 residues. CDR1 and CDR2 (germline): SGHRS, YFSETQ. The CDR3 is CASSSGESGANVLTF. The CDR3 DNA is TGTGCCAGCAGCTCTGGGGAATCTGGGGCCAACGTCCTGACTTTC.

At least ten counts were recorded for this clonotype. This chain links TRBV7-9 with TRBJ1-6; no clear D. Trimming pared 2 bases from V and 7 bases from J, leaving 15 bases between. Germline CDR1 reads SEHNR; CDR2 reads FQNEAQ (reference sequence). This CDR3 has 16 amino acids. CDR3 coding DNA: TGTGCCAGCAGCTTACGTAGCGGGATAGGGAATTCACCCCTCCACTTT. This sequence encodes CASSLRSGIGNSPLHF.

There are many counts of this clonotype. J is TRBJ1-5 and V is TRBV24-1, with D tentatively TRBD1 (6 bases). Per the germline V gene, CDR1 is KGHDR and CDR2 is SFDVKD. This CDR3 is 13 amino acids long. The germline V and J ends were trimmed by 11 bases and 1 base, with 11 bases remaining between them. Written as DNA, the CDR3 is TGTGCCAGCGACGGACAGAGCAATCAGCCCCAGCATTTT. Its translation is CASDGQSNQPQHF.

V gene TRBV11-2 combines with J gene TRBJ2-1, with D tentatively TRBD2 (6 bases). CDR3 size: 17 residues. CDR1 SGHAT and CDR2 FQNNGV come from the germline V gene. Trimming stripped 0 bases from V and 4 bases from J, with 16 bases between. CDR3: CASSLDSSLATYNEQFF. CDR3 nucleotide sequence: TGTGCCAGCAGCTTAGATAGTAGTCTAGCGACTTACAATGAGCAGTTCTTC.

This clonotype came up many times. The J gene is TRBJ2-5, the V gene TRBV28; TRBD2 is a possible D gene (6 bases). The CDR3 has 13 amino acids. Germline V gene sequence: CDR1 MDHEN, CDR2 SYDVKM. V lost 5 bases, J lost 4 bases, and 11 bases lay in between. This CDR3 is CASSLQGGETQYF. The CDR3 region has the DNA TGTGCCAGCAGTCTCCAGGGAGGAGAGACCCAGTACTTC. Variable domain in full (rest from reference TRBV28 and TRBJ2-5): DVKVTQSSRYLVKRTGEKVFLECVQDMDHENMFWYRQDPGLGLRLIYFSYDVKMKEKGDIPEGYSVSREKKERFSLILESASTNQTSMYLCASSLQGGETQYFGPGTRLLVL.